The 22 T cell receptor beta chains listed next were all sequenced from one sample in a study of T-cell reconstitution after alpha-beta-depleted transplantation in children (dated by TCRdb to 2016 to 2017). Libraries were constructed by PCR. The sample was run on an Illumina HiSeq 2500. TCR libraries were prepared with molecular barcoding, using unique molecular identifiers to normalize TCRbeta repertoire quantification. TCRdb itself trimmed the public reads at Q25 with fastp, ran MiXCR and retained productive beta chains. Under each unique CDR3 protein, matching rows form one entry showing the most common genes and DNA. Present in this sample are about 200,000 distinct CDR3 sequences, more than 12% of which were seen just once. In total, the top ten clones hold about 13% of the sample. Sequences were derived from PBMCs from the stem cell graft donor, sampled from the stem cell graft. Source of these receptors: a human donor who donated a stem cell graft to a child with acute lymphoblastic leukemia.

In this sample, this clonotype turned up many times. A junction end diverges from the germline sequence, so it may reflect a read error. This chain links TRBV10-3 with TRBJ2-1; TRBD2 aligns across 11 bases. The CDR3 totals 15 residues. The germline V gene has CDR1 ENHRY and CDR2 SYGVKD. For the CDR3, the DNA is TGTGCCATCAGCGAGTCGGGACTAGCGGACAATGAGCAGTTCTTC. Translation gives CAISESGLADNEQFF.

This clonotype was detected many times. CDR3 residues: CASSSREDQPQHF. Here the CDR3 DNA reads TGTGCCAGCAGTTCCAGGGAGGATCAGCCCCAGCATTTT. The chain is built from TRBV27 and TRBJ1-5, with D possibly TRBD1 on 5 matching bases. The germline V gene has CDR1 MNHEY and CDR2 SMNVEV (reference sequence). V gave up 4 bases and J gave up 5 bases, with 9 bases separating them. The CDR3 is 13 amino acids.

This clonotype appeared a few times. V and J are TRBV27 and TRBJ2-1; weak D call: TRBD2 (6 bases). Trimming took off 7 bases at V and 5 bases at J, with 21 bases between the two ends. The CDR3 consists of 16 residues. CDR1 and CDR2 from the germline V gene are MNHEY and SMNVEV (reference sequence). In DNA form, the CDR3 reads TGTGCCAGCACCCCCAGTGGAGGGAGGAAGCACAATGAGCAGTTCTTC. Translated: CASTPSGGRKHNEQFF.

This clonotype was counted many times. The chain links TRBV3-1 to TRBJ2-6; D possibly matches TRBD1 or TRBD2 (5 bases each). CDR3 size: 17 residues. Germline V gene lookup returns CDR1 LGHDT and CDR2 YNNKEL (reference sequence). Between the trimmed V and J ends, which lost 5 bases and 5 bases, there was a span of 19 bases. This CDR3 reads CASSKGTGGIWANVLTF. CDR3 DNA sequence: TGTGCCAGCAGCAAGGGAACAGGAGGAATCTGGGCCAACGTCCTGACTTTC.

This clonotype was found many times. The V and J genes are TRBV7-2 and TRBJ2-5; D ambiguous. The ends were cut back, 10 bases at V and 4 bases at J, with 16 bases in the middle. The CDR3 totals 13 residues. CDR1 is SGHTA, CDR2 FQGNSA, per germline. CDR3 DNA sequence: TGTGCCACCTCCTCCCCGGGTTTAGAGACCCAGTACTTC. Translated: CATSSPGLETQYF.

This clonotype was seen ten or more times. The chain is built from TRBV4-1 and TRBJ2-7; D possibly corresponds to TRBD1 (5 bases). The V gene's germline CDR1 is MGHRA and CDR2 YSYEKL. This CDR3 spans 16 amino acids. V was shortened by 1 base and J by 2 bases, with 15 bases between the two germline ends. The CDR3 DNA follows: TGCGCCAGCAGCCAAGTCTTCAAGAACAGGCCCTACGAGCAGTACTTC. Translating gives CASSQVFKNRPYEQYF.

This clonotype occurred many times. This sequence joins TRBV20-1 and TRBJ1-1; 7 bases fit TRBD1. This CDR3 is 14 amino acids long. Germline CDR1 is DFQATT and CDR2 is SNEGSKA (reference sequence). V was clipped by 0 bases and J by 7 bases; unmatched bases: 8. CDR3 sequence: CSARDSRPGGEAFF. CDR3 in DNA: TGCAGTGCTAGAGATTCACGGCCAGGGGGTGAAGCTTTCTTT.

As concerns this clonotype: The junction and the germline gene differ at one end; a read error may be behind it. The chain couples TRBV11-3 to TRBJ2-4, with 9 positions matching TRBD2. Germline assignment: CDR1 SGHNT and CDR2 YENEEA. The CDR3 has 16 amino acids. The CDR3 region has the DNA TGTGCCAGCAGCAGATCGATAGCGGGAGCCAAAAACAGTCAGTACTTC. It translates to CASSRSIAGAKNSQYF.

The chain couples TRBV4-1 to TRBJ1-1; maybe TRBD1 (6 bases). Germline V gene data show CDR1 as MGHRA and CDR2 as YSYEKL. This CDR3 has 18 amino acids. V was trimmed by 2 bases and J by 0 bases, leaving 19 bases between them. CDR3 sequence reads: CASSQPRQALGVNTEAFF. The CDR3 DNA reads TGCGCCAGCAGCCAACCCCGACAGGCTCTTGGAGTGAACACTGAAGCTTTCTTT.

In its sample, this clonotype was seen many times. The chain has TRBV27 and TRBJ2-7; TRBD1 agrees at 8 bases. The CDR3 runs to 14 residues. From germline, CDR1 is MNHEY and CDR2 SMNVEV (reference sequence). With 6 bases clipped from V and 3 bases from J, the junction kept 7 bases outside the gene matches. For the CDR3, the DNA is TGTGCCAGCAGGAGTGTGACAGGGGACTACGAGCAGTACTTC. Translation: CASRSVTGDYEQYF.

Only a few counts were recorded for this clonotype. This chain links TRBV4-2 with TRBJ2-1; 10 bases align to TRBD2. Germline V gene sequence: CDR1 LGHNA, CDR2 YNFKEQ. The V segment lost 0 bases and the J segment 0 bases; nucleotides outside the gene matches: 14. This CDR3 has 21 amino acids. CDR3 sequence reads: CASSQEGGTSAILSSYNEQFF. CDR3 coding DNA: TGTGCCAGCAGCCAAGAGGGGGGGACTAGCGCGATATTAAGCTCCTACAATGAGCAGTTCTTC.

Details on this clonotype: A much larger clone lies a single base off, so this may be a read error. The chain carries TRBV4-2 and TRBJ2-4; no firm D call. Trimming cost V 5 bases and J 1 base, with 12 bases left between them. Germline V gene data show CDR1 as LGHNA and CDR2 as YNFKEQ. CDR3 size: 15 residues. The CDR3 sequence: CASSTTRVAKNIQYF. CDR3 nucleotide sequence: TGTGCCAGCAGCACAACACGGGTGGCCAAAAACATTCAGTACTTC.

This clonotype has a count of ten or more. V and J are TRBV10-3 and TRBJ2-1; D is unclear. CDR1 and CDR2 from the germline V gene are ENHRY and SYGVKD. The V gene lost 2 bases and the J gene lost 8 bases, with 13 bases spanning the gap. This CDR3 comprises 14 residues. The CDR3 sequence: CAISERQESHEQFF. The CDR3 DNA reads as TGTGCCATCAGTGAGAGGCAGGAAAGTCATGAGCAGTTCTTC.

This clonotype was detected many times. This chain links TRBV5-1 with TRBJ1-1; TRBD1 might be the D (5 bases). Trimming left V 2 bases short and J 5 bases short, with 19 bases between. The CDR3 is 16 amino acids. Germline CDR1 and CDR2: SGHRS and YFSETQ. CDR3 sequence reads: CASSLPRETRQTEAFF. The CDR3 DNA sequence: TGCGCCAGCAGCTTACCCCGGGAAACCCGACAGACTGAAGCTTTCTTT.

The chain has TRBV12-3 or TRBV12-4 and TRBJ2-7; D may be TRBD2 (6 bases). Trimming stripped 6 bases from V and 2 bases from J, with 11 bases between. This CDR3 spans 13 amino acids. This CDR3 reads CASSDGRPYEQYF. The CDR3 DNA is TGTGCCAGCAGCGACGGGAGACCCTACGAGCAGTACTTC.

The table lists this clonotype with many counts. The chain has TRBV11-3 and TRBJ2-1; D unclear. The CDR3 contains 15 residues. CDR1 is SGHNT and CDR2 is YENEEA in the germline V gene. V was shortened by 3 bases and J by 2 bases, with 11 bases between the two germline ends. CDR3 DNA sequence: TGTGCCAGCAGCTTCCGTAAGTTAACCTACAATGAGCAGTTCTTC. Amino acid sequence: CASSFRKLTYNEQFF.

This clonotype was seen at least ten times. The chain recombines TRBV12-3 or TRBV12-4 with TRBJ2-5, with 7 bases fitting TRBD2. The junction had 8 bases not matched to a gene; V was cut back by 8 bases and J by 5 bases. The CDR3 covers 13 residues. DNA for the CDR3: TGTGCCAGCCGTGGGGACTACCGTGAGACCCAGTACTTC. This translates into CASRGDYRETQYF.

On this clonotype: A much larger clone lies one base from this, so it may be a read error. This chain joins TRBV5-6 and TRBJ2-7; no clear D gene. This CDR3 comprises 14 residues. The germline V gene encodes CDR1 SGHDT and CDR2 YYEEEE. Between the trimmed V and J ends, which lost 7 bases and 0 bases, there was a span of 14 bases. CDR3 sequence: CASEATWASYEQYF. Written as DNA, the CDR3 is TGTGCCAGCGAAGCGACATGGGCCTCCTACGAGCAGTACTTC.

This chain joins TRBV5-1 and TRBJ1-3; perhaps TRBD1 as D (6 bases). Trimming cost V 3 bases and J 3 bases, with 7 bases left between them. Germline loops: CDR1 SGHRS, CDR2 YFSETQ. The CDR3 is 13 residues long. CDR3 in amino acids: CASSWDIGNTIYF. The CDR3 DNA reads as TGCGCCAGCAGCTGGGACATTGGAAACACCATATATTTT.

There are many counts of this clonotype. V gene TRBV20-1 combines with J gene TRBJ2-3, with D possibly TRBD2 on 7 matching bases. The germline V gene encodes CDR1 DFQATT and CDR2 SNEGSKA (reference sequence). Trimming stripped 0 bases from V and 3 bases from J, with 13 bases between. This CDR3 has 15 residues. The CDR3 protein is CSARDLGRGTDTQYF. In DNA, the CDR3 is TGCAGTGCTAGAGATCTTGGGAGGGGGACAGATACGCAGTATTTT.

The sample holds many counts of this clonotype. The CDR3, as DNA: TGTGCCAGCACCCGGGGTGGCGGGAGGTATGAAGATACGCAGTATTTT. Translating it yields CASTRGGGRYEDTQYF. The chain links TRBV12-3 or TRBV12-4 to TRBJ2-3; TRBD2 matches at 8 bases. Germline trimming cut 7 bases from V and 5 bases from J; bases unmatched to any gene: 14. The CDR3 length is 16 residues.

CDR3 residues: CATGASGPTDTQYF. The CDR3 DNA follows: TGTGCCACCGGAGCTAGCGGACCCACAGATACGCAGTATTTT. The V call is TRBV24-1, the J call TRBJ2-3; TRBD2 aligns across 7 bases. The V gene end was trimmed by 9 bases and the J gene end by 2 bases; junction bases not matched to a gene: 7. The CDR3 is 14 residues long. Looked up from germline, CDR1 is KGHDR and CDR2 is SFDVKD.